A single T cell receptor beta chain is shown here with its context. The data derive from a study of blood T cell repertoires in COVID-19. The assay was immunoSEQ multiplex PCR, and TCRdb's table has in-frame clones only and misses some. The sample includes approximately 400,000 clones, around 88% of them seen just once. This CDR3 is built from 13 residues. The J segment lost 8 bases and the V segment lost 5 bases, leaving 5 bases of the junction unmatched. Germline values: CDR1 SNHLY, CDR2 FYNNEI. This clonotype was obtained from a woman aged 50 to 65 with COVID-19, enrolled during active disease. The sequenced material came from peripheral blood. The chain uses TRBV2 and TRBJ1-3, with TRBD1 matching 8 bases. The CDR3 is CASSKNRGDTIYF. CDR3 DNA sequence: TGTGCCAGCAGTAAAAACAGGGGGGACACCATATATTTT.